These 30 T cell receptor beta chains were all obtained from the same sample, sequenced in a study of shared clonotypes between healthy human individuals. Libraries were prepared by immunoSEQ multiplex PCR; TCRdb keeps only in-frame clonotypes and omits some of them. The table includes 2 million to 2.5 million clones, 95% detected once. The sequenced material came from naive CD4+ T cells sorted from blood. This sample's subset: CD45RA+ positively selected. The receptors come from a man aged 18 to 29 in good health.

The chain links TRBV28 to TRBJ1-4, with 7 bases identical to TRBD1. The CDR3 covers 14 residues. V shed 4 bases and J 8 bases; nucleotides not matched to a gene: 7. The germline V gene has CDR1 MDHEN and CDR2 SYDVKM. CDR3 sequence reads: CASSSGTDPEKLFF. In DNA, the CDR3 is TGTGCCAGCAGTTCCGGGACAGACCCCGAAAAACTGTTTTTT.

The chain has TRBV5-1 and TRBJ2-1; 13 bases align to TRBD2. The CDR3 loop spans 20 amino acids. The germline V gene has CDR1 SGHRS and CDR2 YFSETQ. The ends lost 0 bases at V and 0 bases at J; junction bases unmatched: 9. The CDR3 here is CASSLGTSGGRVLSYNEQFF. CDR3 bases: TGCGCCAGCAGCTTGGGGACTAGCGGGGGCCGGGTTCTCTCCTACAATGAGCAGTTCTTC.

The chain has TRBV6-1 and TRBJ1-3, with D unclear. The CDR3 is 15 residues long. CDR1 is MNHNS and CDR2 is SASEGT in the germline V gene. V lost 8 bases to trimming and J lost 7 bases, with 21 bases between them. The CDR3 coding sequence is TGTGCCAGCCTCCCGCGGGTTTCAGCTACGAACACCATATATTTT. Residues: CASLPRVSATNTIYF.

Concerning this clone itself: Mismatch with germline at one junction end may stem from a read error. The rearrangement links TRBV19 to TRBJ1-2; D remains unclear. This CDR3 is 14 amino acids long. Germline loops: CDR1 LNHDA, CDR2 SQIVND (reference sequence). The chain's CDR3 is CASSIQPVRNGCTF. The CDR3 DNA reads TGTGCCAGTAGTATACAGCCCGTAAGGAATGGCTGCACCTTC.

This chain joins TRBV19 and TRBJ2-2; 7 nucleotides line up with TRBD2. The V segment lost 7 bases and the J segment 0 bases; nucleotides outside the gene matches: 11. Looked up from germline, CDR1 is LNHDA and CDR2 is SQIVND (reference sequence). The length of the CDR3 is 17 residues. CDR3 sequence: CASNSRSSGANTGELFF. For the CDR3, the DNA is TGTGCCAGTAACTCTCGTTCTAGCGGAGCGAACACCGGGGAGCTGTTTTTT.

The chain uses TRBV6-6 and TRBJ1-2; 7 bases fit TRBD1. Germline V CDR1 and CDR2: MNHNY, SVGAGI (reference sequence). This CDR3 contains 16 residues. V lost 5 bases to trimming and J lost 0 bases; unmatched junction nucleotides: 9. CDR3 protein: CASSPRTGQANYGYTF. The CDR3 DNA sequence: TGTGCCAGCAGTCCCCGGACAGGCCAGGCTAACTATGGCTACACCTTC.

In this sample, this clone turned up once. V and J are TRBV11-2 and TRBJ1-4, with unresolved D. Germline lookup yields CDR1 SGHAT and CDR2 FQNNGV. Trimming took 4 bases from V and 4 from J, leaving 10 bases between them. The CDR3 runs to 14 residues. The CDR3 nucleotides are TGTGCCAGCAGCTCCCGACGGCTTAATGAAAAACTGTTTTTT. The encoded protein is CASSSRRLNEKLFF.

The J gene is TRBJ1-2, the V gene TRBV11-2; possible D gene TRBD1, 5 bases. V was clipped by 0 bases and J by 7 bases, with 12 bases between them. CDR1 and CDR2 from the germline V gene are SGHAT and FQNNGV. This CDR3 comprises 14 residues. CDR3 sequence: CASSLDGTGSGYTF. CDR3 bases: TGTGCCAGCAGCTTAGACGGTACAGGCTCTGGCTACACCTTC. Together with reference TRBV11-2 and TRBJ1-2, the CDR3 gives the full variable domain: EAGVAQSPRYKIIEKRQSVAFWCNPISGHATLYWYQQILGQGPKLLIQFQNNGVVDDSQLPKDRFSAERLKGVDSTLKIQPAKLEDSAVYLCASSLDGTGSGYTFGSGTRLTVV.

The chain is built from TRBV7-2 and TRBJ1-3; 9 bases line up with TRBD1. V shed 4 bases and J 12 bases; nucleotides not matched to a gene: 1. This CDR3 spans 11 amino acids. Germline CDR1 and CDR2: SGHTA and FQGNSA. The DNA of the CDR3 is TGTGCCAGCAGCTGGGACAGGGACATATATTTT. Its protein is CASSWDRDIYF.

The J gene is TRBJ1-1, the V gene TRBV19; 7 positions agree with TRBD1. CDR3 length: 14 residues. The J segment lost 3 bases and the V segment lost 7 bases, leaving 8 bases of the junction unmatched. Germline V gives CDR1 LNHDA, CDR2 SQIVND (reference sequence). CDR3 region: CASNHDRDHTEAFF. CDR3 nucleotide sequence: TGTGCCAGTAACCACGACAGGGACCACACTGAAGCTTTCTTT.

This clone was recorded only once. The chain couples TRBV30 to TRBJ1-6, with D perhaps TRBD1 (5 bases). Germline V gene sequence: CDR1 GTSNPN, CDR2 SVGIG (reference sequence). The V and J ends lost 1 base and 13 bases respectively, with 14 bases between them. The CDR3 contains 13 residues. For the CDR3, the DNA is TGTGCCTGGAGTGGCCCTGGGACGAGGCCCCTCCACTTT. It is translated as CAWSGPGTRPLHF. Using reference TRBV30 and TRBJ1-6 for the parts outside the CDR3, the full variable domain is SQTIHQWPATLVQPVGSPLSLECTVEGTSNPNLYWYRQAAGRGLQLLFYSVGIGQISSEVPQNLSASRPQDRQFILSSKKLLLSDSGFYLCAWSGPGTRPLHFGNGTRLTVT.

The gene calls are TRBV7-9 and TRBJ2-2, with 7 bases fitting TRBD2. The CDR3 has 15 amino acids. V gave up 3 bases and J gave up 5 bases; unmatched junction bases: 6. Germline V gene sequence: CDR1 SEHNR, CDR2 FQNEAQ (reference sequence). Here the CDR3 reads CASSLPTSQTGELFF. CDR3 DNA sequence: TGTGCCAGCAGCTTGCCGACTAGCCAGACCGGGGAGCTGTTTTTT.

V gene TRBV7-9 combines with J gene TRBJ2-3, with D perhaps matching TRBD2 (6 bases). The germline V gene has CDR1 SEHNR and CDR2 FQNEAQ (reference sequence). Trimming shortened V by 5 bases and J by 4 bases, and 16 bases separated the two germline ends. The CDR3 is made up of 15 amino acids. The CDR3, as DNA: TGTGCCAGCAGCGTACTAGCCGGGGACTCAGATACGCAGTATTTT. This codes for CASSVLAGDSDTQYF.

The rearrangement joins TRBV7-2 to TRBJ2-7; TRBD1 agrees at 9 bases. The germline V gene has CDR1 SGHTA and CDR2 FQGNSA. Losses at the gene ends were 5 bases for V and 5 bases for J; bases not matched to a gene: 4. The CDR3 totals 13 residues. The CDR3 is CASSGQGIHEQYF. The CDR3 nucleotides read TGTGCCAGCAGCGGACAGGGGATCCACGAGCAGTACTTC.

CDR3 loop: CASSLEGLAVYEQYF. The CDR3 DNA reads as TGTGCCAGCAGCTTAGAGGGTCTGGCGGTCTACGAGCAGTACTTC. This chain links TRBV7-6 with TRBJ2-7; D not certain. Trimming took off 1 base at V and 3 bases at J, with 13 bases between the two ends. This CDR3 comprises 15 residues. Germline loops: CDR1 SGHVS, CDR2 FNYEAQ.

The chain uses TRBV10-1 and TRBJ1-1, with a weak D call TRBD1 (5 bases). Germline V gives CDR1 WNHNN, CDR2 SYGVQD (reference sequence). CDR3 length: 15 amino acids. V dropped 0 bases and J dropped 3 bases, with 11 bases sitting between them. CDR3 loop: CASSESNTGDTEAFF. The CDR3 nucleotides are TGCGCCAGCAGTGAGTCGAATACGGGGGACACTGAAGCTTTCTTT.

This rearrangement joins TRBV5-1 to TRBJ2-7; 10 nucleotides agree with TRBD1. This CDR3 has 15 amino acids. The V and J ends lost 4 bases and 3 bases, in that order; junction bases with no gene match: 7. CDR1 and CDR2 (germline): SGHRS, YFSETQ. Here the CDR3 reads CASSLRQGAYYEQYF. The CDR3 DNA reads TGCGCCAGCAGCCTTCGACAGGGGGCATACTACGAGCAGTACTTC.

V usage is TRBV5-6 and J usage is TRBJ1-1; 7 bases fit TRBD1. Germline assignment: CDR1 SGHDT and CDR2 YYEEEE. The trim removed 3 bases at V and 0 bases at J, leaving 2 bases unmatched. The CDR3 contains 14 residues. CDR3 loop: CASSSGQMNTEAFF. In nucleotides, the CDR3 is TGTGCCAGCAGCTCGGGACAGATGAACACTGAAGCTTTCTTT.

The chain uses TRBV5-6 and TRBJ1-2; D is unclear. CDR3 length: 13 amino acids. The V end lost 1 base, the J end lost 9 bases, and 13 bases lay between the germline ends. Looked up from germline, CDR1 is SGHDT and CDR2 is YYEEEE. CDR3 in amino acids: CASSLRPPRSYTF. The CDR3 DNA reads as TGTGCCAGCAGCTTGAGGCCCCCTCGGAGCTACACCTTC.

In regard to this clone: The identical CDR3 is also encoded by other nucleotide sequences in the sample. The CDR3 reads CASSYRGQGEKLFF. For the CDR3, the DNA is TGTGCCAGCAGTTACCGGGGGCAGGGTGAAAAACTGTTTTTT. The chain carries TRBV6-5 and TRBJ1-4; TRBD1 is a possible D gene (6 bases). V lost 2 bases to trimming and J lost 7 bases, with 11 bases between them. Germline CDR1 MNHEY, CDR2 SVGAGI. This CDR3 is built from 14 residues.

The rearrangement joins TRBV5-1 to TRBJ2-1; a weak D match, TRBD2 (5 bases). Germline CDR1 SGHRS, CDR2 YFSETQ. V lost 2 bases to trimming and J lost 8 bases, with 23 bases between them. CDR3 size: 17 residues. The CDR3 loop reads CASSLKRTYSHPYEQFF. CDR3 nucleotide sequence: TGCGCCAGCAGCTTAAAGAGGACTTATTCTCACCCTTATGAGCAGTTCTTC.

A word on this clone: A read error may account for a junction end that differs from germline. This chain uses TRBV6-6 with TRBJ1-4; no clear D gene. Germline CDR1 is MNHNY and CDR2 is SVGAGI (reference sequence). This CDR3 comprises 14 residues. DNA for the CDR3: TGTGCCAGCATTTACTCGAACAATAATGAAAAACTGTTTTTT. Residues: CASIYSNNNEKLFF.

DNA for the CDR3: TGCGCCAGCAGCTTGATCGGGACAGGGGGTATCGGGGAGCTGTTTTTT. Protein: CASSLIGTGGIGELFF. The chain couples TRBV5-1 to TRBJ2-2; 11 bases line up with TRBD1. Per germline, CDR1 SGHRS and CDR2 YFSETQ. With V trimmed by 1 base and J by 7 bases, 6 bases remained unmatched. The CDR3 runs to 16 residues.

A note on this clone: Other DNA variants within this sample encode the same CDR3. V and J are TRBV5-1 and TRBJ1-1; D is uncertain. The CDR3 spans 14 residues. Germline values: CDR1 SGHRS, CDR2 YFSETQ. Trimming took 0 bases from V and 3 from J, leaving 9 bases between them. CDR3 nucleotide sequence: TGCGCCAGCAGCTTGGGCCAGATCTACACTGAAGCTTTCTTT. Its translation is CASSLGQIYTEAFF.

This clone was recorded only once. CDR3 protein: CASTLRVGSTEAFF. CDR3 DNA: TGTGCCAGCACCCTACGGGTAGGATCGACTGAAGCTTTCTTT. The gene calls are TRBV5-6 and TRBJ1-1; D gene uncertain. Germline CDR1 and CDR2: SGHDT and YYEEEE. Trimming shortened V by 6 bases and J by 5 bases, and 17 bases separated the two germline ends. The CDR3 is 14 amino acids.

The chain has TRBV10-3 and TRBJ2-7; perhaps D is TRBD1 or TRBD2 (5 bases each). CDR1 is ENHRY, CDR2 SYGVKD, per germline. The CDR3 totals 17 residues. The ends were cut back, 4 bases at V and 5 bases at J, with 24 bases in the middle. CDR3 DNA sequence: TGTGCCATCAGTGGGGACCTCCGGGACGCTAAAGGTCACGAGCAGTACTTC. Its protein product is CAISGDLRDAKGHEQYF.

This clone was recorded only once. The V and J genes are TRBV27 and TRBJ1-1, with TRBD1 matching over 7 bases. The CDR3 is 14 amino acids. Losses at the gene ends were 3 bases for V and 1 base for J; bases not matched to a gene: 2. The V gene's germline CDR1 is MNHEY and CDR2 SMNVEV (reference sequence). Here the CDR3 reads CASSFDRENTEAFF. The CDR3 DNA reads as TGTGCCAGCAGTTTCGACAGGGAGAACACTGAAGCTTTCTTT.

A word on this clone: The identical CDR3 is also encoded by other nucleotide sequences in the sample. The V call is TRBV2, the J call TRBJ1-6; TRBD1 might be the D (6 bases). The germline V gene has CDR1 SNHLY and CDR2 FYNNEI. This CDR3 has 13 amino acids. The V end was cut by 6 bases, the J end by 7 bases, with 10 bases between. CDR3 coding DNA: TGTGCCAGCAGGGACAGAGAAAATTCACCCCTCCACTTT. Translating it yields CASRDRENSPLHF.

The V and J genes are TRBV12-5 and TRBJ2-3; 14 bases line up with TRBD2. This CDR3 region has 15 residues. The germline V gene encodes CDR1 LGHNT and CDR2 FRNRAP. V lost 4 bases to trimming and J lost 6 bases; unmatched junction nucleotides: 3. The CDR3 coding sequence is TGTGCTAGTGGTTCCGGGACTAGCGGGAGTGATACGCAGTATTTT. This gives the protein CASGSGTSGSDTQYF.

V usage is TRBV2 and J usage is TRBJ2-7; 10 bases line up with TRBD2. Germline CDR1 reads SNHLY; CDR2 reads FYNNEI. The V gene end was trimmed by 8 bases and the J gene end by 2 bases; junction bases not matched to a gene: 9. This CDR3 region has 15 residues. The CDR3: CASGSNSGGPYEQYF. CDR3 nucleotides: TGTGCCAGCGGAAGTAATAGCGGGGGGCCCTACGAGCAGTACTTC.